Listed below are T cell receptor beta chains from one sample, sequenced in a study of cytomegalovirus exposure and HLA in healthy donors. The data were produced by immunoSEQ multiplex PCR, yet TCRdb's version contains in-frame clones alone and is incomplete. This sample has 130,000 or so clones; roughly 89% occur once, and the top ten carry approximately 1.2%. Sequenced input: PBMCs. Receptors originate from a woman under 30 in good health and CMV-seronegative. CDR3s include the opening cysteine and the closing phenylalanine or tryptophan. The order of the fields is V gene, J gene, CDR3 length, D gene, clone size, CDR3 protein, CDR3 DNA. A D gene is named only where the DNA matches it firmly. Clone size is given for some rows only: seen once, a few or many times, or a class if the clone is expanded.

V gene: TRBV13; J gene: TRBJ2-1; CDR3 length: 21; D gene: TRBD2; clone size: .; CDR3 protein: CASSLSGAGGHDDISYNEQFF; CDR3 DNA: TGTGCCAGCAGCTTGTCTGGGGCGGGGGGCCACGACGACATCTCCTACAATGAGCAGTTCTTC
V gene: TRBV10-1; J gene: TRBJ2-5; CDR3 length: 13; D gene: .; clone size: .; CDR3 protein: CASSGDLSRTQYF; CDR3 DNA: TGCGCCAGCAGTGGGGACTTAAGTCGGACCCAGTACTTC
V gene: TRBV7-9; J gene: TRBJ1-2; CDR3 length: 13; D gene: .; clone size: .; CDR3 protein: CASSGRTSRYDTF; CDR3 DNA: TGTGCCAGCAGCGGTCGGACATCGAGGTACGACACCTTC
V gene: TRBV6-1; J gene: TRBJ1-3; CDR3 length: 14; D gene: TRBD1; clone size: .; CDR3 protein: CASTVRGPGNTIYF; CDR3 DNA: TGTGCCAGCACCGTCAGGGGGCCCGGAAACACCATATATTTT
V gene: TRBV11-3; J gene: TRBJ2-7; CDR3 length: 14; D gene: TRBD1; clone size: .; CDR3 protein: CASSLRDSDYEQYF; CDR3 DNA: TGTGCCAGCAGCTTAAGGGACAGCGACTACGAGCAGTACTTC
V gene: TRBV5-1; J gene: TRBJ2-7; CDR3 length: 14; D gene: TRBD1; clone size: .; CDR3 protein: CASSTGQATYEQYF; CDR3 DNA: TGCGCCAGCAGCACGGGACAGGCAACCTACGAGCAGTACTTC
V gene: TRBV25-1; J gene: TRBJ1-1; CDR3 length: 15; D gene: TRBD1; clone size: once; CDR3 protein: CASSDRQGVNTEAFF; CDR3 DNA: TGTGCCAGCAGTGACCGACAGGGGGTGAACACTGAAGCTTTCTTT
V gene: TRBV7-8; J gene: TRBJ1-2; CDR3 length: 15; D gene: TRBD1; clone size: .; CDR3 protein: CASSPQTGTNYGYTF; CDR3 DNA: TGTGCCAGCAGCCCACAGACAGGGACTAACTATGGCTACACCTTC
V gene: TRBV6-1; J gene: TRBJ1-1; CDR3 length: 14; D gene: .; clone size: .; CDR3 protein: CASRYGTDNTEAFF; CDR3 DNA: TGTGCCAGCAGGTACGGCACAGATAACACTGAAGCTTTCTTT
V gene: TRBV7-9; J gene: TRBJ1-2; CDR3 length: 14; D gene: TRBD1; clone size: .; CDR3 protein: CASSPDRGAYGYTF; CDR3 DNA: TGTGCCAGCAGCCCTGACAGGGGGGCCTATGGCTACACCTTC
V gene: TRBV21-1; J gene: TRBJ2-1; CDR3 length: 19; D gene: .; clone size: .; CDR3 protein: CASSAGILFVPTDCNEQFF; CDR3 DNA: TGTGCCAGCAGCGCCGGGATCCTGTTCGTCCCAACTGACTGCAATGAGCAGTTCTTC
V gene: TRBV2; J gene: TRBJ2-2; CDR3 length: 13; D gene: .; clone size: .; CDR3 protein: CASSDQNTGELFF; CDR3 DNA: TGTGCCAGCAGTGATCAGAACACCGGGGAGCTGTTTTTT
V gene: TRBV13; J gene: TRBJ2-1; CDR3 length: 15; D gene: TRBD1; clone size: .; CDR3 protein: CASSHKDRVYDEQFF; CDR3 DNA: TGTGCCAGCAGTCACAAGGACAGGGTGTACGATGAGCAGTTCTTC
V gene: TRBV5-8; J gene: TRBJ1-3; CDR3 length: 13; D gene: .; clone size: .; CDR3 protein: CASSSTPRNTIYF; CDR3 DNA: TGTGCCAGCAGCTCTACCCCAAGAAACACCATATATTTT
V gene: TRBV14; J gene: TRBJ1-1; CDR3 length: 17; D gene: .; clone size: .; CDR3 protein: CASSQEVRIRERTEAFF; CDR3 DNA: TGTGCCAGCAGCCAAGAAGTAAGGATAAGGGAGCGCACTGAAGCTTTCTTT
V gene: TRBV6-1; J gene: TRBJ1-2; CDR3 length: 14; D gene: TRBD1; clone size: .; CDR3 protein: CASLLRTGGMGYTF; CDR3 DNA: TGTGCCAGCTTGCTCAGGACAGGCGGCATGGGCTACACCTTC
V gene: TRBV29-1; J gene: TRBJ1-1; CDR3 length: 12; D gene: .; clone size: .; CDR3 protein: CSVGGLPRKAFF; CDR3 DNA: TGCAGCGTAGGGGGTCTTCCGAGAAAAGCTTTCTTT
V gene: TRBV7-8; J gene: TRBJ2-7; CDR3 length: 15; D gene: TRBD2; clone size: .; CDR3 protein: CASTTMRGSSYEQYF; CDR3 DNA: TGTGCCAGCACGACCATGCGGGGGAGCTCCTACGAGCAGTACTTC
V gene: TRBV7-3; J gene: TRBJ1-1; CDR3 length: 15; D gene: .; clone size: few; CDR3 protein: CASSPQGSMNTEAFF; CDR3 DNA: TGTGCCAGCAGCCCCCAGGGATCCATGAACACTGAAGCTTTCTTT
V gene: TRBV6-5; J gene: TRBJ2-1; CDR3 length: 14; D gene: .; clone size: .; CDR3 protein: CASSYSVGGNEQFF; CDR3 DNA: TGTGCCAGCAGTTACTCGGTGGGGGGCAATGAGCAGTTCTTC
V gene: TRBV5-1; J gene: TRBJ1-6; CDR3 length: 15; D gene: .; clone size: few; CDR3 protein: CASSSRVADHSPLHF; CDR3 DNA: TGCGCCAGCAGCTCACGGGTAGCCGACCATTCACCCCTCCACTTT
V gene: TRBV6-6; J gene: TRBJ2-7; CDR3 length: 15; D gene: .; clone size: .; CDR3 protein: CASSYSWSDSYEQYF; CDR3 DNA: TGTGCCAGCAGTTACTCGTGGTCAGACTCCTACGAGCAGTACTTC
V gene: TRBV5-1; J gene: TRBJ2-7; CDR3 length: 18; D gene: TRBD2; clone size: .; CDR3 protein: CASSLSSLAGGRSYEQYF; CDR3 DNA: TGCGCCAGCAGCTTAAGTTCACTAGCGGGGGGGCGCTCCTACGAGCAGTACTTC
V gene: TRBV4-1; J gene: TRBJ2-1; CDR3 length: 15; D gene: TRBD1; clone size: .; CDR3 protein: CASSQAGAGGNEQFF; CDR3 DNA: TGCGCCAGCAGCCAAGCCGGTGCAGGGGGCAATGAGCAGTTCTTC
V gene: TRBV5-1; J gene: TRBJ2-5; CDR3 length: 17; D gene: TRBD2; clone size: .; CDR3 protein: CASSVGLAGGSGETQYF; CDR3 DNA: TGCGCCAGCAGCGTGGGACTAGCGGGGGGATCCGGAGAGACCCAGTACTTC
V gene: TRBV7-9; J gene: TRBJ1-2; CDR3 length: 15; D gene: TRBD1; clone size: .; CDR3 protein: CASREGTGTGNGYTF; CDR3 DNA: TGTGCCAGCAGAGAGGGCACCGGGACAGGGAATGGCTACACCTTC
V gene: TRBV9; J gene: TRBJ2-1; CDR3 length: 14; D gene: .; clone size: .; CDR3 protein: CASSSRTTDNEQFF; CDR3 DNA: TGTGCCAGCAGCTCCAGAACCACCGATAATGAGCAGTTCTTC
V gene: TRBV10-3; J gene: TRBJ2-7; CDR3 length: 15; D gene: TRBD2; clone size: .; CDR3 protein: CAIKGTSVSSYEQYF; CDR3 DNA: TGTGCCATCAAGGGTACTAGCGTAAGCTCCTACGAGCAGTACTTC
V gene: TRBV7-3; J gene: TRBJ2-2; CDR3 length: 17; D gene: .; clone size: .; CDR3 protein: CASSLLRGTVETGELFF; CDR3 DNA: TGTGCCAGCAGCCTACTCCGGGGGACCGTGGAGACCGGGGAGCTGTTTTTT
V gene: TRBV5-1; J gene: TRBJ1-1; CDR3 length: 12; D gene: .; clone size: once; CDR3 protein: CASSSEGTEAFF; CDR3 DNA: TGCGCCAGCAGCTCGGAGGGTACTGAAGCTTTCTTT
V gene: TRBV5-6; J gene: TRBJ1-2; CDR3 length: 10; D gene: .; clone size: .; CDR3 protein: CASSGTTYTF; CDR3 DNA: TGTGCCAGCAGTGGGACAACCTACACCTTC
V gene: TRBV18; J gene: TRBJ1-2; CDR3 length: 13; D gene: .; clone size: once; CDR3 protein: CASSPGVIHGYTF; CDR3 DNA: TGTGCCAGCTCTCCTGGAGTTATCCATGGCTACACCTTC
V gene: TRBV25-1; J gene: TRBJ2-1; CDR3 length: 17; D gene: TRBD2; clone size: .; CDR3 protein: CASSEEVGRGSYNEQFF; CDR3 DNA: TGTGCCAGCAGTGAAGAAGTAGGGCGGGGGTCCTACAATGAGCAGTTCTTC
V gene: TRBV2; J gene: TRBJ1-1; CDR3 length: 13; D gene: .; clone size: once; CDR3 protein: CASTYTENTEAFF; CDR3 DNA: TGTGCCAGTACCTATACAGAGAACACTGAAGCTTTCTTT
V gene: TRBV19; J gene: TRBJ1-1; CDR3 length: 11; D gene: .; clone size: .; CDR3 protein: CASSSDTEAFF; CDR3 DNA: TGTGCCAGTAGCTCGGACACTGAAGCTTTCTTT
V gene: TRBV25-1; J gene: TRBJ2-1; CDR3 length: 13; D gene: .; clone size: .; CDR3 protein: CASGPAGINEQFF; CDR3 DNA: TGTGCCAGCGGGCCCGCAGGGATCAATGAGCAGTTCTTC
V gene: TRBV7-8; J gene: TRBJ1-6; CDR3 length: 15; D gene: TRBD1; clone size: .; CDR3 protein: CASSFETGRNSPLHF; CDR3 DNA: TGTGCCAGCAGCTTCGAGACAGGGAGGAATTCACCCCTCCACTTT
V gene: TRBV13; J gene: TRBJ2-1; CDR3 length: 16; D gene: .; clone size: .; CDR3 protein: CASSLGRRGPYNEQFF; CDR3 DNA: TGTGCCAGCAGCTTAGGCCGGAGGGGACCCTACAATGAGCAGTTCTTC
V gene: TRBV7-9; J gene: TRBJ1-1; CDR3 length: 11; D gene: .; clone size: .; CDR3 protein: CASSSGLEAFF; CDR3 DNA: TGTGCCAGCAGCTCGGGACTCGAAGCTTTCTTT